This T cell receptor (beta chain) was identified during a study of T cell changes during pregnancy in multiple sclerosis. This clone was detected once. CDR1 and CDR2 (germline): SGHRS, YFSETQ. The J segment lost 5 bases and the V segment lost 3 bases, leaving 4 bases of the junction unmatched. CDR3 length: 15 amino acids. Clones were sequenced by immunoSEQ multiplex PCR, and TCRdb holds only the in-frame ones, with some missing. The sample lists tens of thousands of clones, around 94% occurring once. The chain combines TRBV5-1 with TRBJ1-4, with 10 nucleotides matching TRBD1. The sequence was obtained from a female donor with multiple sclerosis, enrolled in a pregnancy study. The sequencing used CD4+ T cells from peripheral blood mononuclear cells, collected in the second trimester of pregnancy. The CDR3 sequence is CASSSAGQGNEKLFF. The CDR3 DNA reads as TGCGCCAGCAGCTCCGCGGGACAGGGGAATGAAAAACTGTTTTTT.